This TCR beta chain was documented in a study of T cell responses to AZD1222 COVID-19 vaccine. Study details: Second-dose intervals of approximately 4 or approximately 12 weeks were pooled. Study outcomes and limitations: The donors showed a predominance of white British ancestry and of females, with possible underestimation of clonal diversity.

As for this clone: Its cognate antigen is unknown.

Sequencing was performed with immunoSEQ multiplex PCR; in TCRdb, only in-frame clones are kept and a portion is missing. The sample shows about 85,000 clones, 86% of them seen only once. The germline V gene has CDR1 SGHTA and CDR2 FQGNSA. The CDR3 covers 15 residues. The V gene lost 7 bases and the J gene lost 0 bases, with 16 bases spanning the gap. The V and J genes are TRBV7-2 and TRBJ2-7; tentative D call: TRBD2 (5 bases). The clonotype comes from an adult in good health. The sample was peripheral blood, taken on day 0 of AZD1222 vaccination. CDR3 region: CASNRGAESSYEQYF. The CDR3 nucleotides read TGTGCCAGCAACCGGGGAGCGGAGAGCTCCTACGAGCAGTACTTC.